The 26 T cell receptor beta chains given below trace back to one sample, sequenced in a study of blood T cell repertoires in COVID-19. Generated by immunoSEQ multiplex PCR, the TCRdb table keeps only in-frame clones and is missing some. The sample records tens of thousands of clones, 88% being singletons. The sequenced material came from PBMCs or T cells enriched from blood (not recorded which). The receptors shown here come from a woman aged 35 to 49 who had recovered from COVID-19.

The chain joins TRBV5-1 to TRBJ1-4, with D possibly being TRBD1 (5 bases). Germline CDR1 SGHRS, CDR2 YFSETQ. The CDR3 runs to 12 residues. Trimming took 7 bases from V and 6 from J, leaving 10 bases between them. CDR3 in DNA: TGCGCCAGCGCGGGGGGTCATGAAAAACTGTTTTTT. Protein sequence: CASAGGHEKLFF.

The gene calls are TRBV3-1 (or the pseudogene TRBV3-2) and TRBJ2-3; 14 positions match TRBD2. The CDR3 runs 16 residues. Germline CDR1 and CDR2: LGHDT and YNNKEL (reference sequence). V shed 4 bases and J 7 bases; nucleotides not matched to a gene: 7. The CDR3 bases are TGTGCCAGCAGCCCAAGACTAGCGGGGGGGCAACATACGCAGTATTTT. Protein product: CASSPRLAGGQHTQYF.

There are a few counts of this clone. The chain is built from TRBV27 and TRBJ1-1; maybe TRBD1 (6 bases). The CDR3 runs 12 residues. The V and J ends lost 7 bases and 5 bases respectively, with 11 bases between them. CDR1 is MNHEY, CDR2 SMNVEV, per germline (reference sequence). CDR3 in amino acids: CASNTQGTEAFF. In DNA, the CDR3 is TGTGCCAGCAACACCCAGGGGACTGAAGCTTTCTTT.

The V call is TRBV27, the J call TRBJ2-3, with 8 bases lining up with TRBD2. CDR3 size: 14 residues. V lost 6 bases, J lost 1 base, and 3 bases stayed unmatched. Germline V CDR1 and CDR2: MNHEY, SMNVEV (reference sequence). CDR3 nucleotides: TGTGCCAGCAGGGACGGGGGGGGCACAGATACGCAGTATTTT. Translating gives CASRDGGGTDTQYF.

The gene calls are TRBV18 and TRBJ2-3; D gene unclear. V dropped 5 bases and J dropped 1 base, with 7 bases sitting between them. The CDR3 is 13 amino acids. Germline CDR1 KGHSH, CDR2 LQKENI. CDR3 DNA: TGTGCCAGCTCAAGTCTAGGCACAGATACGCAGTATTTT. Protein: CASSSLGTDTQYF.

J is TRBJ1-1 and V is TRBV12-5, with D possibly TRBD1 on 5 matching bases. This CDR3 is built from 13 residues. The germline CDR1 and CDR2 sequences are LGHNT and FRNRAP. The ends were cut back, 0 bases at V and 6 bases at J, with 8 bases in the middle. The CDR3 protein is CASGLVKGAEAFF. The DNA of the CDR3 is TGTGCTAGTGGTTTGGTAAAAGGGGCTGAAGCTTTCTTT. Supplemented by reference TRBV12-5 and TRBJ1-1, the full variable domain reads DARVTQTPRHKVTEMGQEVTMRCQPILGHNTVFWYRQTMMQGLELLAYFRNRAPLDDSGMPKDRFSAEMPDATLATLKIQPSEPRDSAVYFCASGLVKGAEAFFGQGTRLTVV.

The chain combines TRBV5-1 with TRBJ1-1, with unresolved D. The CDR3 covers 15 residues. Trimming left V 2 bases short and J 1 base short, with 12 bases between. Germline CDR1 reads SGHRS; CDR2 reads YFSETQ. The CDR3, as DNA: TGCGCCAGCAGCTTCCTACCCGGCGGGAACACTGAAGCTTTCTTT. Its translation: CASSFLPGGNTEAFF.

The genes are TRBV29-1 and TRBJ1-5, with TRBD1 matching over 7 bases. Germline loops: CDR1 SQVTM, CDR2 ANQGSEA. This CDR3 contains 14 residues. J was trimmed by 0 bases and V by 5 bases; bases with no gene match: 4. For the CDR3, the DNA is TGCAGCGTTTCGGGGACAGATAGCAATCAGCCCCAGCATTTT. Translated: CSVSGTDSNQPQHF.

The chain has TRBV11-3 and TRBJ2-3; possible D gene TRBD1, 7 bases. The V end lost 5 bases, the J end lost 3 bases, and 15 bases lay between the germline ends. The CDR3 is 15 amino acids. Germline V gene sequence: CDR1 SGHNT, CDR2 YENEEA. The CDR3 region is CASSHRQGGTDTQYF. The DNA of the CDR3 is TGTGCCAGCAGCCACCGACAGGGAGGTACAGATACGCAGTATTTT.

This chain joins TRBV19 and TRBJ2-2; D is unclear. The germline V gene has CDR1 LNHDA and CDR2 SQIVND (reference sequence). The V end was cut by 7 bases, the J end by 6 bases, with 18 bases between. This CDR3 region has 15 residues. CDR3 region: CASIPSRVGSGELFF. DNA of the CDR3: TGTGCCAGTATCCCCTCCCGGGTAGGATCCGGGGAGCTGTTTTTT.

The chain combines TRBV11-3 with TRBJ2-5, with D tentatively TRBD2 (7 bases). Trimming removed 1 base from V and 2 bases from J, with 14 bases in between. The germline gives CDR1 SGHNT, CDR2 YENEEA. The CDR3 length is 16 residues. The CDR3 nucleotides are TGTGCCAGCAGCTTAGTTCGGGGGGCAGGACAAGAGACCCAGTACTTC. Amino acid sequence: CASSLVRGAGQETQYF.

The chain combines TRBV19 with TRBJ2-5; 7 bases align to TRBD2. V gave up 3 bases and J gave up 5 bases; unmatched junction bases: 12. The CDR3 contains 16 residues. Germline loops: CDR1 LNHDA, CDR2 SQIVND (reference sequence). The CDR3 loop reads CASSMGFGGSGETQYF. CDR3 in DNA: TGTGCCAGTAGTATGGGCTTCGGGGGGAGTGGGGAGACCCAGTACTTC.

The rearrangement joins TRBV11-1 to TRBJ1-2; 7 nucleotides align to TRBD1. Germline-derived CDR1 and CDR2 are SGHAT and FQDESV (reference sequence). The CDR3 spans 13 residues. Trimming took 6 bases from V and 4 from J; bases not matched to a gene: 5. The CDR3 spells CASSHRGIYGYTF. CDR3 DNA sequence: TGTGCCAGCAGTCACAGGGGTATCTATGGCTACACCTTC.

This chain uses TRBV7-2 with TRBJ1-5; 7 nucleotides match TRBD1. J gave up 6 bases and V 6 bases, and 11 bases lay outside the gene matches. Germline assignment: CDR1 SGHTA and CDR2 FQGNSA. CDR3 length equals 15 residues. CDR3 nucleotide sequence: TGTGCCAGCAGTTTCACAGGGGCGGCGGGTCAGCCCCAGCATTTT. Its protein product is CASSFTGAAGQPQHF.

V gene TRBV19 combines with J gene TRBJ2-7; 9 bases fit TRBD1. The CDR3 sequence is 15 residues long. Germline assignment: CDR1 LNHDA and CDR2 SQIVND (reference sequence). Germline trimming cut 4 bases from V and 2 bases from J; bases unmatched to any gene: 6. CDR3 protein: CASSTRQGGTYEQYF. CDR3 DNA sequence: TGTGCCAGTAGTACCCGACAGGGGGGAACCTACGAGCAGTACTTC.

The V gene is TRBV7-6, the J gene TRBJ2-1; 8 bases are shared with TRBD1. Germline loops: CDR1 SGHVS, CDR2 FNYEAQ. With V trimmed by 2 bases and J by 4 bases, 7 bases remained unmatched. The CDR3 runs 16 residues. For the CDR3, the DNA is TGTGCCAGCAGCTTATTCGGGACAGGCGCGTACAATGAGCAGTTCTTC. Translation: CASSLFGTGAYNEQFF.

The CDR3 region has the DNA TGTGCCAGCAGCAGAACAGGGGAGAACTACGAGCAGTACTTC. Amino acids: CASSRTGENYEQYF. The rearrangement links TRBV6-5 to TRBJ2-7, with 7 bases identical to TRBD1. The ends lost 6 bases at V and 3 bases at J; junction bases unmatched: 8. The CDR3 sequence is 14 residues long. CDR1 and CDR2 (germline): MNHEY, SVGAGI.

The genes are TRBV7-8 and TRBJ1-5, with a tentative D call TRBD1 (6 bases). The CDR3 has 14 amino acids. V lost 5 bases to trimming and J lost 7 bases, with 15 bases between them. Germline V gene data show CDR1 as SGHVS and CDR2 as FQNEAQ. The CDR3 sequence is CASSDYRADQPQHF. As DNA, the CDR3 is TGTGCCAGCAGCGACTACAGGGCGGACCAGCCCCAGCATTTT.

The chain joins TRBV18 to TRBJ2-2; TRBD1 might be the D (6 bases). The length of the CDR3 is 16 residues. Trimming removed 4 bases from V and 0 bases from J, with 12 bases in between. Germline CDR1 reads KGHSH; CDR2 reads LQKENI. The CDR3, as DNA: TGTGCCAGCTCACAAACGGACAGATCGAACACCGGGGAGCTGTTTTTT. Its translation is CASSQTDRSNTGELFF.

The chain carries TRBV5-1 and TRBJ1-2; possibly TRBD1 for D (5 bases). CDR3 length: 13 residues. V gave up 0 bases and J gave up 5 bases, with 8 bases separating them. CDR1 SGHRS and CDR2 YFSETQ come from the germline V gene. CDR3 sequence (DNA): TGCGCCAGCAGCTTGGGACAGACTTATGGCTACACCTTC. Translation: CASSLGQTYGYTF.

With regard to this clone: A junction end diverges from the germline sequence, so it may reflect a read error. In the same sample, other DNA sequences code for this CDR3. The rearrangement joins TRBV19 to TRBJ2-7; a possible D gene is TRBD1 (6 bases). This CDR3 comprises 15 residues. Germline lookup yields CDR1 LNHDA and CDR2 SQIVND (reference sequence). CDR3 loop: CASSYQGHVSYEQYF. The CDR3 DNA follows: TGCGCCAGTAGCTACCAGGGACACGTCTCCTACGAGCAGTACTTC.

V is TRBV4-1 and J is TRBJ1-3; TRBD1 is a possible D gene (6 bases). The germline V and J ends were trimmed by 1 base and 1 base, with 8 bases remaining between them. The germline gives CDR1 MGHRA, CDR2 YSYEKL. The CDR3 loop spans 15 amino acids. The CDR3 is CASSQGTVSGNTIYF. CDR3 DNA: TGCGCCAGCAGCCAAGGGACAGTATCTGGAAACACCATATATTTT.

This chain joins TRBV7-3 and TRBJ2-2; D gene uncertain. The germline V and J ends were trimmed by 5 bases and 1 base, with 2 bases remaining between them. This CDR3 has 12 residues. Looked up from germline, CDR1 is SGHTA and CDR2 is FQGTGA. The chain's CDR3 is CASSLNTGELFF. Here the CDR3 DNA reads TGTGCCAGCAGCCTGAACACCGGGGAGCTGTTTTTT.

The chain has TRBV7-9 and TRBJ2-4, with a possible D match to TRBD2 (6 bases). The CDR3 runs 16 residues. V lost 3 bases, J lost 0 bases, and 12 bases lay in between. CDR1 and CDR2 (germline): SEHNR, FQNEAQ (reference sequence). CDR3 protein: CASSFYAGLAKNIQYF. In DNA form, the CDR3 reads TGTGCCAGCAGCTTTTACGCGGGACTAGCCAAAAACATTCAGTACTTC.

The J gene is TRBJ2-2, the V gene TRBV19; 10 positions match TRBD2. CDR1 is LNHDA, CDR2 SQIVND, per germline (reference sequence). The CDR3 totals 16 residues. With V trimmed by 6 bases and J by 2 bases, 6 bases remained unmatched. CDR3 loop: CASRGLAGVNTGELFF. The CDR3 DNA is TGTGCCAGTAGGGGGCTAGCGGGGGTAAACACCGGGGAGCTGTTTTTT.

This chain uses TRBV6-5 with TRBJ2-7, with 15 bases lining up with TRBD2. The CDR3 loop spans 14 amino acids. J gave up 5 bases and V 6 bases, and 2 bases lay outside the gene matches. Germline values: CDR1 MNHEY, CDR2 SVGAGI. CDR3 residues: CASSGLAGGNEQYF. The CDR3 nucleotides are TGTGCCAGCAGCGGACTAGCGGGGGGGAACGAGCAGTACTTC.